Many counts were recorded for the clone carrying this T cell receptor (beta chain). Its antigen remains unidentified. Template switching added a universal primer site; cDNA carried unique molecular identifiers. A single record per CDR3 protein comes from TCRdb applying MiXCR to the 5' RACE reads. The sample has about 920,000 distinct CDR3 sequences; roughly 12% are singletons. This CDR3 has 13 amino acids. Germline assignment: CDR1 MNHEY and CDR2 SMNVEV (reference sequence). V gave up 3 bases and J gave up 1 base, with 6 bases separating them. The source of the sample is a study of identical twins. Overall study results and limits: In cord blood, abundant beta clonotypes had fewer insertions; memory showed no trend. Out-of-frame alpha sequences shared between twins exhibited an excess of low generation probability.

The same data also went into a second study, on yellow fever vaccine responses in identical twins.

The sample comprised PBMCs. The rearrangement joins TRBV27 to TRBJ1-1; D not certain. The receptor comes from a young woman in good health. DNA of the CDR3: TGTGCCAGCAGTTTCGCAGGGAACACTGAAGCTTTCTTT. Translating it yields CASSFAGNTEAFF.